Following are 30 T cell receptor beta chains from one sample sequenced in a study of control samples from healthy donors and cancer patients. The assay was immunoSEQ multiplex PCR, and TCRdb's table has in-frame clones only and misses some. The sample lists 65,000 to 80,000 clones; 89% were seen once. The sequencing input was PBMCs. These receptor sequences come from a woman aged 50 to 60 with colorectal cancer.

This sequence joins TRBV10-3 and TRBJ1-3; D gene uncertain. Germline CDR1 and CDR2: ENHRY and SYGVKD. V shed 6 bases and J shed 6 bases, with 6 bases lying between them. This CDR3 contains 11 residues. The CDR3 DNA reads TGTGCCATCAGGCAGGCAAACACCATATATTTT. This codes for CAIRQANTIYF.

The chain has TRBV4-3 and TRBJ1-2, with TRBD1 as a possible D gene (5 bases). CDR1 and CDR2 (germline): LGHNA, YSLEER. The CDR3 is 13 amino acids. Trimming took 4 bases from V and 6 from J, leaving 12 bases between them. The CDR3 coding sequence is TGCGCCAGCAGCCTCTCCCTGACAGATGGCTACACCTTC. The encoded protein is CASSLSLTDGYTF.

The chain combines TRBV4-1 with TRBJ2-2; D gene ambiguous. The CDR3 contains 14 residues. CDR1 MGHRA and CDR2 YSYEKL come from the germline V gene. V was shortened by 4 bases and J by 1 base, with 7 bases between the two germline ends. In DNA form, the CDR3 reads TGCGCCAGCAGCCCGCCGGTGAACACCGGGGAGCTGTTTTTT. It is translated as CASSPPVNTGELFF.

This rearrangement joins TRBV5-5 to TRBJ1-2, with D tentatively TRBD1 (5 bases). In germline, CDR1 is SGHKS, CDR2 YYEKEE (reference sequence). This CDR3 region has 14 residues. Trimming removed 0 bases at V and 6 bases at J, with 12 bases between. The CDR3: CASSLAGRVDGYTF. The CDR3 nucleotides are TGTGCCAGCAGCTTGGCCGGCAGGGTCGATGGCTACACCTTC.

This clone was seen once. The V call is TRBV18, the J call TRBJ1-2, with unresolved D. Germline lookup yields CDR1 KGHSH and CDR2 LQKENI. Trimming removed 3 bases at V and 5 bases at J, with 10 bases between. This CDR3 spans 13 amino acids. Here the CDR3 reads CASSPEGLYGYTF. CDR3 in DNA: TGTGCCAGCTCACCGGAGGGCTTATATGGCTACACCTTC.

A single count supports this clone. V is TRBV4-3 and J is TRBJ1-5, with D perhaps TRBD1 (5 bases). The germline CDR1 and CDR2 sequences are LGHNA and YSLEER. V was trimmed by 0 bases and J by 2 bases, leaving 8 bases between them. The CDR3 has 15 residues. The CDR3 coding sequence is TGCGCCAGCAGCCAAGAGTGGGGGGGCAATCAGCCCCAGCATTTT. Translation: CASSQEWGGNQPQHF.

CDR3 sequence (DNA): TGTGCCAGCAGCCCGGCCCGGAGCTCCTACAATGAGCAGTTCTTC. It encodes CASSPARSSYNEQFF. This chain joins TRBV4-2 and TRBJ2-1; no firm D call. The CDR3 loop spans 15 amino acids. Germline V gene sequence: CDR1 LGHNA, CDR2 YNFKEQ. Trimming took 4 bases from V and 0 from J, leaving 10 bases between them.

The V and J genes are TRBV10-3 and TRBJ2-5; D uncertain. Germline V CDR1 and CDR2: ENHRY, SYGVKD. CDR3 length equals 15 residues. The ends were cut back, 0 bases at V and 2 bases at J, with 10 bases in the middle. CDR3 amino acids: CAISESGTTQETQYF. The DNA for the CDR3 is TGTGCCATCAGTGAGTCGGGCACTACGCAAGAGACCCAGTACTTC.

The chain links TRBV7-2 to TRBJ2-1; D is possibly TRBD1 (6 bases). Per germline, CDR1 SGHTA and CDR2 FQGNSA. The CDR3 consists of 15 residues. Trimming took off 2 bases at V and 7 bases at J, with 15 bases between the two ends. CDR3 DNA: TGTGCCAGCAGCTTAAGCAGGGGAAGGGGTAATGAGCAGTTCTTC. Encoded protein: CASSLSRGRGNEQFF.

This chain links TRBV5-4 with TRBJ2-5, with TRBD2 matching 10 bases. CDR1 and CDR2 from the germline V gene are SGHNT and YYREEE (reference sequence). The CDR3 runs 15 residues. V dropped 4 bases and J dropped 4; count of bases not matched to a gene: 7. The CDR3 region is CASSPSGGAGETQYF. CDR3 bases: TGTGCCAGCAGCCCAAGCGGGGGGGCGGGAGAGACCCAGTACTTC.

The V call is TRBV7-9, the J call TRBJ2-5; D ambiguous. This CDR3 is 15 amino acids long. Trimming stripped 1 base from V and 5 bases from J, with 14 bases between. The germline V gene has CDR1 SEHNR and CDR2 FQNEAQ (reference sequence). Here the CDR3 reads CASSLVGLDLETQYF. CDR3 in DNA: TGTGCCAGCAGCTTAGTTGGGCTAGATTTGGAGACCCAGTACTTC. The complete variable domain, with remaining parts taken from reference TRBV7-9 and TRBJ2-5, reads DTGVSQNPRHKITKRGQNVTFRCDPISEHNRLYWYRQTLGQGPEFLTYFQNEAQLEKSRLLSDRFSAERPKGSFSTLEIQRTEQGDSAMYLCASSLVGLDLETQYFGPGTRLLVL.

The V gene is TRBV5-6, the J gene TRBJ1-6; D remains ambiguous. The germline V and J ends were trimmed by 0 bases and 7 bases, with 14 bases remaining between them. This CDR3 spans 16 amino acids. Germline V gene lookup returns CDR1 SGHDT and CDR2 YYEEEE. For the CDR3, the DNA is TGTGCCAGCAGCTTGGTGGCCTTCCATAAGAATTCACCCCTCCACTTT. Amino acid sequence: CASSLVAFHKNSPLHF.

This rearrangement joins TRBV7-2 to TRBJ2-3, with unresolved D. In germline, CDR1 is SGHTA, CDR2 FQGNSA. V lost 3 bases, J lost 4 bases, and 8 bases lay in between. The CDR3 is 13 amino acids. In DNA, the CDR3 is TGTGCCAGCAGCTTCGGCAGACCAGATACGCAGTATTTT. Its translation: CASSFGRPDTQYF.

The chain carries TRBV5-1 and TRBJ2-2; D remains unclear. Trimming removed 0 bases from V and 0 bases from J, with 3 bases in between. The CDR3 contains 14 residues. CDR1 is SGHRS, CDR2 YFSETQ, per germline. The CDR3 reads CASSLEANTGELFF. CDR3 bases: TGCGCCAGCAGCTTGGAAGCGAACACCGGGGAGCTGTTTTTT.

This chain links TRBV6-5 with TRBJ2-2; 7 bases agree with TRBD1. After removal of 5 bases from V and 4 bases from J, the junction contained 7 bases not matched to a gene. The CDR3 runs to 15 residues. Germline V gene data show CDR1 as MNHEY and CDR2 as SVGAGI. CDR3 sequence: CASSRQGTVTGELFF. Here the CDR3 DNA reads TGTGCCAGCAGTAGACAGGGAACAGTCACCGGGGAGCTGTTTTTT.

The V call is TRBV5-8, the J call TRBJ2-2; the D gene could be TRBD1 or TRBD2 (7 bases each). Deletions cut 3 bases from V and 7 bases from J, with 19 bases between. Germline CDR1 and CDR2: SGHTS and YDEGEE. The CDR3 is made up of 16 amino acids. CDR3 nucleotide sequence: TGTGCCAGCAGCTCGGGAGGAGCAGGGGGTCTCGGGGAGCTGTTTTTT. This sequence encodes CASSSGGAGGLGELFF.

Written as DNA, the CDR3 is TGTGCCAGCAGCGTAGAGCCAGGGGGACAGCCCCAGCATTTT. It specifies CASSVEPGGQPQHF. The chain is built from TRBV9 and TRBJ1-5; 7 nucleotides align to TRBD1. Per the germline V gene, CDR1 is SGDLS and CDR2 is YYNGEE. This CDR3 is built from 14 residues. The V gene end was trimmed by 0 bases and the J gene end by 7 bases; junction bases not matched to a gene: 4. Full variable domain (remainder filled in from reference TRBV9 and TRBJ1-5): DSGVTQTPKHLITATGQRVTLRCSPRSGDLSVYWYQQSLDQGLQFLIQYYNGEERAKGNILERFSAQQFPDLHSELNLSSLELGDSALYFCASSVEPGGQPQHFGDGTRLSIL.

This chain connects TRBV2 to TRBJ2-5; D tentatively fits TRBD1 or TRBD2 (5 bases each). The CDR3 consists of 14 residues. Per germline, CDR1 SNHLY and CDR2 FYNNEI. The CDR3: CVSQYLGTSGTQYF. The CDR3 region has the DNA TGTGTCAGTCAGTACTTGGGGACCTCGGGGACCCAGTACTTC.

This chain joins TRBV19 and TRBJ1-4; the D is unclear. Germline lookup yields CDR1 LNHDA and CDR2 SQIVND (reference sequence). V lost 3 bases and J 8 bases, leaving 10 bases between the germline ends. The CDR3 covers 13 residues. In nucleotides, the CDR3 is TGTGCCAGTAGTATCGGACCGTTAGAAAAACTGTTTTTT. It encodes CASSIGPLEKLFF. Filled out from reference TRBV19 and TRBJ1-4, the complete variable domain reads DGGITQSPKYLFRKEGQNVTLSCEQNLNHDAMYWYRQDPGQGLRLIYYSQIVNDFQKGDIAEGYSVSREKKESFPLTVTSAQKNPTAFYLCASSIGPLEKLFFGSGTQLSVL.

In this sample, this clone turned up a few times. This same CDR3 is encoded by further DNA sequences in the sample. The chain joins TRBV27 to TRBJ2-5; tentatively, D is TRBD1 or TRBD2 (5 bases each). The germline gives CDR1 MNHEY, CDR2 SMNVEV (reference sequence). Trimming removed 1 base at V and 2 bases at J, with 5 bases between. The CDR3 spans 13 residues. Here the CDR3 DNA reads TGTGCCAGCAGTTTATGGGGGCAAGAGACCCAGTACTTC. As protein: CASSLWGQETQYF.

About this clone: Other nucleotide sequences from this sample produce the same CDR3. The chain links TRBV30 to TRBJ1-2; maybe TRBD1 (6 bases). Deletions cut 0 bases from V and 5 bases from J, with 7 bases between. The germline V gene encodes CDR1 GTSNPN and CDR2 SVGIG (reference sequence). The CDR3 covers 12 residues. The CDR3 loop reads CAWSVTGYGYTF. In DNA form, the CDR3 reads TGTGCCTGGAGTGTTACAGGGTATGGCTACACCTTC.

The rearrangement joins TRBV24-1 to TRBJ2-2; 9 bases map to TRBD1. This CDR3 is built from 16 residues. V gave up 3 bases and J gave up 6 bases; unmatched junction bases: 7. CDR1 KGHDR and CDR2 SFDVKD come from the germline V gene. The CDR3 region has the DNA TGTGCCACCAGTGATATGACAGGGGGAAAGGCCGGGGAGCTGTTTTTT. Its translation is CATSDMTGGKAGELFF.

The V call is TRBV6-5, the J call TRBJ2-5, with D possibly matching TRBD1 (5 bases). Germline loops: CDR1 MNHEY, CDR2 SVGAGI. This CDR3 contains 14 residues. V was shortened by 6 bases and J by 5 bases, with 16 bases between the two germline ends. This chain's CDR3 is CASSRRGGAETQYF. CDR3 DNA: TGTGCCAGCAGCCGCCGAGGTGGGGCGGAGACCCAGTACTTC.

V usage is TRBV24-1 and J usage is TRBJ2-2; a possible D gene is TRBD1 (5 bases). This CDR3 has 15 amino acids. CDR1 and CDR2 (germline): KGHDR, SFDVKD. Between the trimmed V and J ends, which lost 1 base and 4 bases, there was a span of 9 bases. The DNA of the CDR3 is TGTGCCACCAGTGATTTCCGGACAACCACCGGGGAGCTGTTTTTT. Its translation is CATSDFRTTTGELFF.

The CDR3 sequence is CAWGFGQGYEQYV. The CDR3 DNA follows: TGTGCCTGGGGTTTTGGACAGGGCTACGAGCAGTACGTC. The rearrangement uses TRBV30 and TRBJ2-7; TRBD1 aligns across 8 bases. V lost 5 bases, J lost 3 bases, and 6 bases stayed unmatched. The CDR3 runs to 13 residues. CDR1 and CDR2 from the germline V gene are GTSNPN and SVGIG (reference sequence).

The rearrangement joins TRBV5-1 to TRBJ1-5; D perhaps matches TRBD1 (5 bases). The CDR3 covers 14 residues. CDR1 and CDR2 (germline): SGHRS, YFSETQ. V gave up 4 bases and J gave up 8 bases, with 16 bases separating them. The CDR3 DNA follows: TGCGCCAGCAGCCCCGGACAAGCCCGGGAGCCCCAGCATTTT. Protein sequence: CASSPGQAREPQHF.

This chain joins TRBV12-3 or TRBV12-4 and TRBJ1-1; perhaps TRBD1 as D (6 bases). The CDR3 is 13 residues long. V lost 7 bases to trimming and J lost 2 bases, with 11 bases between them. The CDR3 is CASTKQGNTEAFF. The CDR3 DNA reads TGTGCCAGCACAAAACAGGGAAACACTGAAGCTTTCTTT.

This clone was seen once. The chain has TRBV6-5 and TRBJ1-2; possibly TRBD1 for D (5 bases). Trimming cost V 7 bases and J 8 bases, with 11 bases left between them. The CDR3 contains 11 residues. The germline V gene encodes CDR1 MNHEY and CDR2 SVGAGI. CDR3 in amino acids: CASKGVAGYTF. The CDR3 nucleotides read TGTGCCAGCAAAGGGGTAGCGGGCTACACCTTC.

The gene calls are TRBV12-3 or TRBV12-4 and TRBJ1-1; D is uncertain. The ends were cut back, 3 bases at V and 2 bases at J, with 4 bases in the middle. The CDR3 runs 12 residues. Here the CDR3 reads CASSLANTEAFF. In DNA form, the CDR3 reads TGTGCCAGCAGTTTGGCAAACACTGAAGCTTTCTTT.

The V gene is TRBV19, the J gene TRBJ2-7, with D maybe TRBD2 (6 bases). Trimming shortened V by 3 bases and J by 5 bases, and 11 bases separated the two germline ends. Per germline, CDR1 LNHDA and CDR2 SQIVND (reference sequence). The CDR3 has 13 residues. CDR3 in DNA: TGTGCCAGTAGTATGGGACTCGGTAACGAGCAGTACGTC. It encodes CASSMGLGNEQYV.